This T cell receptor beta chain was captured by sequencing in a study of OX40 agonist ivuxolimab in advanced cancers. Study information: Administration of intravenous ivuxolimab to patients occurred every 2 weeks at 0.01 to 10 mg/kg.

Some clones are missing from TCRdb's copy, which holds only in-frame ones; the method was immunoSEQ multiplex PCR. The table lists about 47,000 clones, approximately 86% of them singletons, with 35% in the top ten. V lost 1 base to trimming and J lost 2 bases, with 5 bases between them. The CDR3 length is 13 residues. Germline-derived CDR1 and CDR2 are SGDLS and YYNGEE. Notes on the study in general: Dose levels from 0.1 to 3.0 mg/kg saw CD4+ and CD8+ blood T cells expand clonally by week 6.

Regarding this clone: Its antigen is unidentified.

The material was CD4+ or CD8+ T cells sorted from blood, obtained in a trial of the OX40 agonist ivuxolimab. The chain links TRBV9 to TRBJ2-3, with D uncertain. This clonotype was obtained from an adult with an advanced solid tumor such as melanoma, head and neck, liver or kidney cancer. DNA for the CDR3: TGTGCCAGCAGCGTATTCACCACAGATACGCAGTATTTT. Protein sequence: CASSVFTTDTQYF. The entire variable domain, with the rest obtained from reference TRBV9 and TRBJ2-3, is as follows: DSGVTQTPKHLITATGQRVTLRCSPRSGDLSVYWYQQSLDQGLQFLIQYYNGEERAKGNILERFSAQQFPDLHSELNLSSLELGDSALYFCASSVFTTDTQYFGPGTRLTVL.